A single sample gave rise to the 24 T cell receptor beta chains below, sequenced in a study of blood T cell repertoires in COVID-19. Using immunoSEQ multiplex PCR, the repertoire was profiled, and TCRdb retains in-frame clones only, with some absent. Of about 200,000 clones in the sample, roughly 88% were seen once. Input material: peripheral blood. The receptor source for this set is a man in his 60s with acute or convalescent COVID-19.

The rearrangement joins TRBV6-5 to TRBJ1-1; D perhaps matches TRBD1 (6 bases). This CDR3 comprises 13 residues. V dropped 7 bases and J dropped 8 bases, with 17 bases sitting between them. CDR1 is MNHEY and CDR2 is SVGAGI in the germline V gene. CDR3 residues: CASTQRGGTEAFF. For the CDR3, the DNA is TGTGCCAGCACCCAACGGGGGGGCACGGAAGCTTTCTTT.

The chain combines TRBV5-6 with TRBJ1-2; TRBD1 might be the D (6 bases). V lost 2 bases and J lost 8, with 19 bases in between. The CDR3 is made up of 15 amino acids. CDR1 SGHDT and CDR2 YYEEEE come from the germline V gene. The DNA of the CDR3 is TGTGCCAGCAGCTTCACAGGGACAAACGCTCGGGGCTACACCTTC. It is translated as CASSFTGTNARGYTF.

The chain couples TRBV5-1 to TRBJ2-1; D unclear. The germline V gene encodes CDR1 SGHRS and CDR2 YFSETQ. V was pared by 0 bases and J by 7 bases, with 5 bases between. This CDR3 is built from 12 residues. The CDR3 protein is CASSLANNEQFF. The CDR3 coding sequence is TGCGCCAGCAGCTTGGCCAATAATGAGCAGTTCTTC.

V gene TRBV7-3 combines with J gene TRBJ2-3, with D possibly being TRBD2 (6 bases). Between the trimmed V and J ends, which lost 5 bases and 2 bases, there was a span of 14 bases. The CDR3 is made up of 15 amino acids. In germline, CDR1 is SGHTA, CDR2 FQGTGA. CDR3 DNA: TGTGCCAGCAGCGGAACCGGGAGAAACACAGATACGCAGTATTTT. The encoded protein is CASSGTGRNTDTQYF.

The CDR3 protein is CASSYSALPMNTEAFF. The CDR3 DNA reads as TGTGCCAGCAGTTACTCGGCCTTACCCATGAACACTGAAGCTTTCTTT. The chain has TRBV6-5 and TRBJ1-1; no clear D. This CDR3 comprises 16 residues. V lost 0 bases and J 0 bases, leaving 11 bases between the germline ends. Germline assignment: CDR1 MNHEY and CDR2 SVGAGI.

This chain joins TRBV2 and TRBJ2-7; 8 positions agree with TRBD1. V was clipped by 3 bases and J by 7 bases; unmatched bases: 8. Germline CDR1 is SNHLY and CDR2 is FYNNEI. The CDR3 is 14 residues long. CDR3 DNA sequence: TGTGCCAGCAGTGAGCAGGGGGCAAAGGGGGAGCAGTACTTC. Its translation is CASSEQGAKGEQYF.

The chain links TRBV28 to TRBJ2-3; 7 positions match TRBD1. Germline CDR1 MDHEN, CDR2 SYDVKM. The trim removed 9 bases at V and 2 bases at J, leaving 5 bases unmatched. The length of the CDR3 is 13 residues. The CDR3 DNA reads TGTGCCAGTGTGGGACAGTACACAGATACGCAGTATTTT. Its protein is CASVGQYTDTQYF.

Concerning this clone: Other DNA sequences in the sample encode the same CDR3. V and J are TRBV3-1 (or the pseudogene TRBV3-2) and TRBJ2-7; TRBD2 might be the D (5 bases). This CDR3 is built from 12 residues. Germline CDR1 is LGHDT and CDR2 is YNNKEL (reference sequence). V gave up 1 base and J gave up 4 bases, with 5 bases separating them. CDR3 sequence reads: CASSQAGYEQYF. The CDR3 bases are TGTGCCAGCAGCCAAGCGGGGTACGAGCAGTACTTC.

The V gene is TRBV19, the J gene TRBJ2-1; the match to TRBD1 covers 7 bases. J was trimmed by 6 bases and V by 5 bases; bases with no gene match: 7. CDR3 length: 14 amino acids. Germline CDR1 and CDR2: LNHDA and SQIVND (reference sequence). The CDR3 region is CASSLRTGRNEQFF. The DNA of the CDR3 is TGTGCCAGTAGTTTGCGGACAGGCCGCAATGAGCAGTTCTTC.

V is TRBV24-1 and J is TRBJ1-2, with D perhaps TRBD1 (5 bases). Trimming took off 4 bases at V and 4 bases at J, with 15 bases between the two ends. The germline CDR1 and CDR2 sequences are KGHDR and SFDVKD. This CDR3 contains 15 residues. The DNA of the CDR3 is TGTGCCACCAGTGAGACCGGTGACAGCCGCTATGGCTACACCTTC. It specifies CATSETGDSRYGYTF.

The chain has TRBV7-6 and TRBJ2-7, with a weak D call TRBD2 (6 bases). This CDR3 is 16 amino acids long. Germline CDR1 SGHVS, CDR2 FNYEAQ. The V gene lost 2 bases and the J gene lost 2 bases, with 16 bases spanning the gap. The CDR3 is CASSLNGGGGTYEQYF. CDR3 bases: TGTGCCAGCAGCTTAAATGGGGGAGGCGGAACCTACGAGCAGTACTTC.

J is TRBJ2-7 and V is TRBV29-1; D is undetermined. The CDR3 totals 12 residues. Deletions cut 4 bases from V and 7 bases from J, with 14 bases between. CDR1 is SQVTM and CDR2 is ANQGSEA in the germline V gene. The CDR3 nucleotides read TGCAGCGTTGTTGAGGAAGCGCGAGAGCAGTACTTC. Residues: CSVVEEAREQYF.

This clone was counted a single time. In the same sample, other DNA sequences code for this CDR3. V gene TRBV5-6 combines with J gene TRBJ1-3, with D maybe TRBD1 (6 bases). V was trimmed by 2 bases and J by 1 base, leaving 7 bases between them. Germline CDR1 is SGHDT and CDR2 is YYEEEE. This CDR3 is 14 amino acids long. CDR3 in DNA: TGTGCCAGCAGCTTAGGGGGATCTGGAAACACCATATATTTT. Protein: CASSLGGSGNTIYF.

This chain uses TRBV6-2 or TRBV6-3 with TRBJ1-1, with 7 positions matching TRBD1. Germline CDR1 MNHEY, CDR2 SVGEGT. The CDR3 loop spans 16 amino acids. The trim removed 5 bases at V and 7 bases at J, leaving 16 bases unmatched. The CDR3 bases are TGTGCCAGCAGTCCCCGGCGGGCAGGGGGTAAAGATGAAGCTTTCTTT. It yields the protein CASSPRRAGGKDEAFF.

This clone was observed a handful of times. This chain joins TRBV11-2 and TRBJ1-5; TRBD1 agrees at 7 bases. Germline V gives CDR1 SGHAT, CDR2 FQNNGV. The CDR3 is made up of 16 amino acids. V gave up 5 bases and J gave up 2 bases; unmatched junction bases: 9. The CDR3 DNA follows: TGTGCCAGCAGCAGAGGGGGACAGAGCGGCAATCAGCCCCAGCATTTT. As protein: CASSRGGQSGNQPQHF. Filled out from reference TRBV11-2 and TRBJ1-5, the complete variable domain reads EAGVAQSPRYKIIEKRQSVAFWCNPISGHATLYWYQQILGQGPKLLIQFQNNGVVDDSQLPKDRFSAERLKGVDSTLKIQPAKLEDSAVYLCASSRGGQSGNQPQHFGDGTRLSIL.

The chain employs TRBV7-6 and TRBJ2-5; 8 nucleotides align to TRBD2. J lost 4 bases, V lost 4 bases, and 5 bases had no gene match. This CDR3 comprises 14 residues. Germline CDR1 reads SGHVS; CDR2 reads FNYEAQ. The CDR3 nucleotides are TGTGCCAGCAGCTCCCAAGCGGGGGTAGAGACCCAGTACTTC. It encodes CASSSQAGVETQYF.

CDR3 sequence: CASSLRTGGPYEQYF. CDR3 nucleotides: TGTGCCAGCAGTCTAAGAACAGGGGGCCCCTACGAGCAGTACTTC. The chain links TRBV28 to TRBJ2-7, with 9 bases identical to TRBD1. J lost 2 bases, V lost 5 bases, and 7 bases had no gene match. Germline V gene sequence: CDR1 MDHEN, CDR2 SYDVKM. The CDR3 contains 15 residues.

V gene TRBV2 combines with J gene TRBJ2-1; TRBD2 matches at 10 bases. The germline CDR1 and CDR2 sequences are SNHLY and FYNNEI. With V trimmed by 1 base and J by 4 bases, 1 base remained unmatched. The CDR3 is made up of 15 amino acids. The CDR3 DNA is TGTGCCAGCAGTGAAGGGACTAGCGGTTACAATGAGCAGTTCTTC. It encodes CASSEGTSGYNEQFF.

The chain recombines TRBV6-2 or TRBV6-3 with TRBJ2-1; 9 bases line up with TRBD2. CDR1 MNHEY and CDR2 SVGEGT come from the germline V gene. V gave up 0 bases and J gave up 5 bases; unmatched junction bases: 5. The CDR3 contains 16 residues. The chain's CDR3 is CASSYSREGLHNEQFF. CDR3 bases: TGTGCCAGCAGTTACTCGCGGGAGGGCTTACACAATGAGCAGTTCTTC.

The CDR3 region has the DNA TGTGCCAGCAGTTTGTATAGGAACACTGAAGCTTTCTTT. It is translated as CASSLYRNTEAFF. The V and J genes are TRBV12-3 or TRBV12-4 and TRBJ1-1; D remains unclear. Trimming removed 3 bases at V and 1 base at J, with 6 bases between. The CDR3 is 13 amino acids.

Comment on this clone: A junction end diverges from the germline sequence, so it may reflect a read error. J is TRBJ2-1 and V is TRBV7-9, with 12 bases aligning to TRBD2. Germline CDR1 and CDR2: SEHNR and FQNEAQ (reference sequence). The CDR3 spans 16 residues. CDR3 nucleotides: TGTGCCAGCAGCATAGCGGGGACTAGCGGGCACAATGAGCAGTTCTTC. This gives the protein CASSIAGTSGHNEQFF.

This rearrangement joins TRBV11-2 to TRBJ2-3; no definite D call. Germline V lookup: CDR1 SGHAT, CDR2 FQNNGV. With 0 bases removed from V and 9 bases from J, the gap between germline ends came to 10 bases. This CDR3 is built from 13 residues. CDR3 amino acids: CASSLEAPGTQYF. In DNA form, the CDR3 reads TGTGCCAGCAGCTTAGAGGCTCCCGGGACGCAGTATTTT.

The chain links TRBV21-1 to TRBJ1-2; the table's D call, TRBD1, has no DNA check behind it. TRBV21-1 corresponds to a pseudogene. The CDR3 is 12 amino acids. The CDR3, as DNA: TGTGCCAGTTGGGGCAGGGCGAATGGCTACACCTTC. This translates into CASWGRANGYTF.

This clone was seen a single time. V gene TRBV10-2 combines with J gene TRBJ2-1; D perhaps matches TRBD1 (8 bases). Germline-derived CDR1 and CDR2 are WSHSY and SAAADI. Trimming removed 0 bases from V and 1 base from J, with 22 bases in between. This CDR3 has 20 residues. CDR3 sequence reads: CASSESPGQAGLGSYNEQFF. The CDR3 DNA is TGCGCCAGCAGTGAGTCTCCGGGACAGGCAGGACTAGGGTCCTACAATGAGCAGTTCTTC.